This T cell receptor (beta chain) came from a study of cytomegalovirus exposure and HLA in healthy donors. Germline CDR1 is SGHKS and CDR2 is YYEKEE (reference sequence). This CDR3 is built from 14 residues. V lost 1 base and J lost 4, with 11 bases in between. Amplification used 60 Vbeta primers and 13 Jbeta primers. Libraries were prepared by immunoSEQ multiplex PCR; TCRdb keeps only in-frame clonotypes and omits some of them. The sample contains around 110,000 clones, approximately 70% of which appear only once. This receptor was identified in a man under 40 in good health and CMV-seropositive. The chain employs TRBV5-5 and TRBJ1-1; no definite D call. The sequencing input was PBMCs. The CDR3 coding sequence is TGTGCCAGCAGCTTGATCGCGGTTATCACTGAAGCTTTCTTT. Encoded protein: CASSLIAVITEAFF.